This TCR beta chain was documented in a study of blood T cells in healthy people across ages. Combining a sample-barcoded 5' primer with a J-beta primer mix, a second PCR ran for roughly 6 to 12 cycles. TCRdb re-called the 5' RACE reads with MiXCR, one entry per CDR3 protein. Among about 750,000 distinct CDR3 sequences listed, about 53% were seen once. In germline, CDR1 is DFQATT, CDR2 SNEGSKA (reference sequence). This CDR3 has 13 residues. The germline V and J ends were trimmed by 0 bases and 9 bases, with 9 bases remaining between them. The clonotype originates from a man at least 80 years old in good health. The genes are TRBV20-1 and TRBJ1-6; possible D gene TRBD1, 5 bases. Sequenced sample: blood. For the CDR3, the DNA is TGCAGTGCTAGAGATCGGGGGAGTTCACCCCTCCACTTT. Protein sequence: CSARDRGSSPLHF.